This T cell receptor (beta chain) was identified in a study of cytomegalovirus exposure and HLA in healthy donors. V was clipped by 5 bases and J by 8 bases, with 16 bases between them. There are 14 residues in the CDR3. The germline gives CDR1 ENHRY, CDR2 SYGVKD. PCR employed 60 Vbeta and 13 Jbeta primers. The table came from immunoSEQ multiplex PCR; TCRdb's copy has only in-frame clones and leaves some out. This listing includes about 88,000 clones. The chain carries TRBV10-3 and TRBJ1-5; D is ambiguous. The sequence was collected from a girl aged 5 to 17 in good health and CMV-seropositive. Source material: PBMCs. CDR3 sequence: CAISPNEDGEPQHF. CDR3 DNA sequence: TGTGCCATCAGTCCGAACGAGGACGGGGAGCCCCAGCATTTT.